The 30 T cell receptor beta chains presented below share a single source sample, sequenced in a study of blood T cell repertoires in COVID-19. Method: immunoSEQ multiplex PCR; TCRdb's copy keeps in-frame clones and lacks some. The repertoire holds roughly 150,000 clones, with approximately 80% as singletons. What was sequenced was peripheral blood. The receptors come from a woman older than 75 with active or convalescent COVID-19.

This chain connects TRBV6-5 to TRBJ1-2; TRBD1 matches 8 bases. With 2 bases clipped from V and 8 bases from J, the junction kept 7 bases outside the gene matches. The V gene's germline CDR1 is MNHEY and CDR2 SVGAGI. The CDR3 has 14 residues. The CDR3 loop is CASSYTRQGLGYTF. The CDR3 DNA reads as TGTGCCAGCAGTTACACCAGACAGGGGTTAGGCTACACCTTC.

The chain employs TRBV2 and TRBJ2-1; D possibly corresponds to TRBD2 (6 bases). V was trimmed by 9 bases and J by 8 bases, leaving 14 bases between them. This CDR3 has 12 residues. Germline V gene data show CDR1 as SNHLY and CDR2 as FYNNEI. The CDR3 sequence is CASGSREDEQFF. The CDR3 DNA reads TGTGCCAGTGGAAGCAGGGAGGATGAGCAGTTCTTC. Looking up the rest from reference TRBV2 and TRBJ2-1 gives the full variable domain: EPEVTQTPSHQVTQMGQEVILRCVPISNHLYFYWYRQILGQKVEFLVSFYNNEISEKSEIFDDQFSVERPDGSNFTLKIRSTKLEDSAMYFCASGSREDEQFFGPGTRLTVL.

The V gene is TRBV29-1, the J gene TRBJ1-1, with 7 bases that match TRBD1. The CDR3 extends over 11 amino acids. Germline CDR1 SQVTM, CDR2 ANQGSEA. V dropped 7 bases and J dropped 10; count of bases not matched to a gene: 9. CDR3 nucleotides: TGCAGCGCCGGACAGGAGACGGGAGCTTTCTTT. It is translated as CSAGQETGAFF.

This clone was counted a few times. Written as DNA, the CDR3 is TGTGCCAGCAGCATTAGCGGGGGGCCTCAAGAGACCCAGTACTTC. As protein: CASSISGGPQETQYF. V usage is TRBV7-3 and J usage is TRBJ2-5; 10 nucleotides line up with TRBD2. The CDR3 contains 15 residues. The V gene's germline CDR1 is SGHTA and CDR2 FQGTGA. Trimming at V came to 5 bases and at J to 2 bases, leaving 5 bases not matched to a gene. Complete variable domain (other parts from reference TRBV7-3 and TRBJ2-5): GAGVSQTPSNKVTEKGKYVELRCDPISGHTALYWYRQSLGQGPEFLIYFQGTGAADDSGLPNDRFFAVRPEGSVSTLKIQRTERGDSAVYLCASSISGGPQETQYFGPGTRLLVL.

This clone was counted once. The chain carries TRBV28 and TRBJ1-2, with a tentative D call TRBD1 (5 bases). This CDR3 has 13 amino acids. V lost 6 bases to trimming and J lost 3 bases, with 11 bases between them. Germline-derived CDR1 and CDR2 are MDHEN and SYDVKM. In DNA form, the CDR3 reads TGTGCCAGCAGCCTCGACAGAGACTATGGCTACACCTTC. This gives the protein CASSLDRDYGYTF.

This clone was detected only a few times. The CDR3, as DNA: TGTGCCAGCAGCTTCAGGGCCTCTTATACAACTAATGAAAAACTGTTTTTT. Protein: CASSFRASYTTNEKLFF. The chain recombines TRBV5-6 with TRBJ1-4, with a weak D call TRBD1 (5 bases). Germline CDR1 SGHDT, CDR2 YYEEEE. Trimming pared 2 bases from V and 0 bases from J, leaving 14 bases between. The CDR3 spans 17 residues.

Here the CDR3 reads CASSLDRGRYEQYF. CDR3 coding DNA: TGTGCCAGCAGCTTAGACAGGGGGAGGTACGAGCAGTACTTC. The chain employs TRBV11-2 and TRBJ2-7; D might be TRBD1 (7 bases). The V gene lost 0 bases and the J gene lost 4 bases, with 10 bases spanning the gap. The germline gives CDR1 SGHAT, CDR2 FQNNGV. This CDR3 region has 14 residues.

The chain employs TRBV19 and TRBJ1-5, with D unclear. This CDR3 has 15 residues. CDR1 LNHDA and CDR2 SQIVND come from the germline V gene (reference sequence). V shed 7 bases and J shed 5 bases, with 18 bases lying between them. Here the CDR3 DNA reads TGTGCCAGTACCCCCTCGACGGGGAACGATCAGCCCCAGCATTTT. Its translation is CASTPSTGNDQPQHF. Supplemented by reference TRBV19 and TRBJ1-5, the full variable domain reads DGGITQSPKYLFRKEGQNVTLSCEQNLNHDAMYWYRQDPGQGLRLIYYSQIVNDFQKGDIAEGYSVSREKKESFPLTVTSAQKNPTAFYLCASTPSTGNDQPQHFGDGTRLSIL.

The chain has TRBV4-2 and TRBJ2-7, with 12 bases aligning to TRBD1. The CDR3 loop spans 16 amino acids. Germline lookup yields CDR1 LGHNA and CDR2 YNFKEQ. V was clipped by 3 bases and J by 5 bases; unmatched bases: 8. CDR3 nucleotides: TGTGCCAGCAGCCAGGGGTTCCGGGACAGGGGGCACGAGCAGTACTTC. It encodes CASSQGFRDRGHEQYF.

This clone appeared a single time. This chain connects TRBV6-2 or TRBV6-3 to TRBJ1-1; TRBD1 aligns across 10 bases. The V segment lost 4 bases and the J segment 5 bases; nucleotides outside the gene matches: 7. CDR3 length equals 15 residues. In germline, CDR1 is MNHEY, CDR2 SVGEGT. In nucleotides, the CDR3 is TGTGCCAGCAGTTGGCGACAGGGGGCGAGAACTGAAGCTTTCTTT. Translation: CASSWRQGARTEAFF.

The chain links TRBV5-5 to TRBJ1-1, with 8 bases lining up with TRBD1. V lost 3 bases and J lost 10; bases outside the gene matches: 5. Per the germline V gene, CDR1 is SGHKS and CDR2 is YYEKEE (reference sequence). CDR3 length: 12 residues. CDR3 DNA: TGTGCCAGCAGCTCGCTTGGGACAGGAGCTTTCTTT. Amino acids: CASSSLGTGAFF.

This chain links TRBV11-2 with TRBJ2-1; no definite D call. Per germline, CDR1 SGHAT and CDR2 FQNNGV. The CDR3 is made up of 13 amino acids. V was clipped by 2 bases and J by 5 bases, with 7 bases between them. The CDR3 bases are TGTGCCAGCAGCTTATCAGATAACAATGAGCAGTTCTTC. Protein: CASSLSDNNEQFF.

The gene calls are TRBV5-5 and TRBJ1-3; D gene uncertain. The germline gives CDR1 SGHKS, CDR2 YYEKEE (reference sequence). The V and J ends lost 3 bases and 0 bases respectively, with 4 bases between them. This CDR3 spans 13 amino acids. Here the CDR3 reads CASSYSSGNTIYF. The CDR3 nucleotides read TGTGCCAGCAGCTACAGCTCTGGAAACACCATATATTTT.

This clone was detected a few times. This sequence joins TRBV6-2 or TRBV6-3 and TRBJ1-2; 7 bases are a match to TRBD1. Germline-derived CDR1 and CDR2 are MNHEY and SVGEGT. The CDR3 spans 15 residues. Germline trimming cut 5 bases from V and 4 bases from J; bases unmatched to any gene: 10. CDR3 region: CASSQQRDRPYGYTF. The CDR3 region has the DNA TGTGCCAGCAGTCAACAACGGGACAGACCCTATGGCTACACCTTC.

The rearrangement joins TRBV6-2 or TRBV6-3 to TRBJ2-3; TRBD2 matches at 10 bases. This CDR3 region has 17 residues. The germline gives CDR1 MNHEY, CDR2 SVGEGT. V was clipped by 1 base and J by 6 bases; unmatched bases: 10. The CDR3 nucleotides are TGTGCCAGCAGTTACTTTCCAGCGGGGGGGTTCAGGGATACGCAGTATTTT. It codes for CASSYFPAGGFRDTQYF.

The rearrangement joins TRBV7-3 to TRBJ2-1; no clear D. Germline V lookup: CDR1 SGHTA, CDR2 FQGTGA. V dropped 5 bases and J dropped 0 bases, with 14 bases sitting between them. The CDR3 runs 16 residues. This chain's CDR3 is CASSPGGRSSYNEQFF. As DNA, the CDR3 is TGTGCCAGCAGCCCCGGTGGTAGGAGCTCCTACAATGAGCAGTTCTTC.

The V gene is TRBV19, the J gene TRBJ1-5; possibly TRBD1 for D (6 bases). The germline CDR1 and CDR2 sequences are LNHDA and SQIVND (reference sequence). This CDR3 contains 13 residues. The ends were cut back, 6 bases at V and 4 bases at J, with 10 bases in the middle. CDR3 sequence reads: CASSTDRNQPQHF. Written as DNA, the CDR3 is TGTGCCAGTAGCACGGACAGAAATCAGCCCCAGCATTTT.

The J gene is TRBJ2-1, the V gene TRBV18; TRBD2 aligns across 10 bases. Germline CDR1 is KGHSH and CDR2 is LQKENI. The CDR3 covers 16 residues. The junction had 6 bases not matched to a gene; V was cut back by 2 bases and J by 5 bases. The DNA of the CDR3 is TGTGCCAGCTCACCAAGTAGCGGGGGGACCAACAATGAGCAGTTCTTC. It codes for CASSPSSGGTNNEQFF.

The J gene is TRBJ2-2, the V gene TRBV4-3; D unclear. This CDR3 contains 15 residues. Per germline, CDR1 LGHNA and CDR2 YSLEER. The V gene lost 2 bases and the J gene lost 2 bases, with 9 bases spanning the gap. CDR3 sequence reads: CASSQMTTNTGELFF. CDR3 DNA sequence: TGCGCCAGCAGCCAAATGACAACTAACACCGGGGAGCTGTTTTTT.

V and J are TRBV10-3 and TRBJ1-4; TRBD1 might be the D (5 bases). The V gene lost 8 bases and the J gene lost 0 bases, with 10 bases spanning the gap. Germline V gene sequence: CDR1 ENHRY, CDR2 SYGVKD. The CDR3 covers 14 residues. CDR3 sequence (DNA): TGTGCCATCGCTTCAGGGTCAACTAATGAAAAACTGTTTTTT. It codes for CAIASGSTNEKLFF.

This chain connects TRBV6-4 to TRBJ1-1; 11 bases map to TRBD1. Trimming cost V 5 bases and J 2 bases; bases outside gene matches: 13. The germline V gene has CDR1 MRHNA and CDR2 SNTAGT. This CDR3 has 18 amino acids. The CDR3 nucleotides are TGTGCCAGCAGTCCCAATGGACAGGGGGCGAACGTTAACACTGAAGCTTTCTTT. It is translated as CASSPNGQGANVNTEAFF.

This chain connects TRBV7-2 to TRBJ2-7; no definite D call. Trimming cost V 7 bases and J 3 bases, with 13 bases left between them. CDR3 length equals 13 residues. Germline CDR1 reads SGHTA; CDR2 reads FQGNSA. The CDR3, as DNA: TGTGCCAGCAACGAAACACCTAGCTACGAGCAGTACTTC. Residues: CASNETPSYEQYF.

This rearrangement joins TRBV9 to TRBJ1-4; D not resolved. V was pared by 4 bases and J by 5 bases, with 18 bases between. The CDR3 runs to 16 residues. CDR1 and CDR2 (germline): SGDLS, YYNGEE. CDR3 protein: CASSPLRAATNEKLFF. CDR3 sequence (DNA): TGTGCCAGCAGCCCGTTGAGGGCAGCGACAAATGAAAAACTGTTTTTT.

This clone was observed once. The chain has TRBV6-5 and TRBJ2-3; 7 positions agree with TRBD1. V lost 9 bases to trimming and J lost 0 bases; unmatched junction nucleotides: 6. This CDR3 is 14 amino acids long. Germline V gene sequence: CDR1 MNHEY, CDR2 SVGAGI. CDR3 in DNA: TGTGCCAGTAAACAGGGGACAAGCACAGATACGCAGTATTTT. Translation gives CASKQGTSTDTQYF.

This sequence joins TRBV4-3 and TRBJ1-6; TRBD1 is a possible D gene (6 bases). This CDR3 has 15 residues. V was trimmed by 0 bases and J by 5 bases, leaving 8 bases between them. The germline gives CDR1 LGHNA, CDR2 YSLEER. Written as DNA, the CDR3 is TGCGCCAGCAGCCAAGATTACAGGGATAATTCACCCCTCCACTTT. Translated: CASSQDYRDNSPLHF.

The CDR3 is CASSQDQGNQPQHF. The CDR3 DNA is TGCGCCAGCAGCCAAGATCAGGGGAATCAGCCCCAGCATTTT. This chain uses TRBV4-3 with TRBJ1-5; weak D call: TRBD1 (6 bases). The V gene's germline CDR1 is LGHNA and CDR2 YSLEER. With 0 bases removed from V and 4 bases from J, the gap between germline ends came to 7 bases. The CDR3 sequence is 14 residues long.

This chain connects TRBV7-9 to TRBJ1-2; D gene unclear. CDR3 length: 15 residues. Trimming took 1 base from V and 3 from J, leaving 12 bases between them. Germline lookup yields CDR1 SEHNR and CDR2 FQNEAQ (reference sequence). CDR3 region: CASSLGEVRDYGYTF. CDR3 bases: TGTGCCAGCAGCTTAGGGGAGGTTAGGGACTATGGCTACACCTTC.

This clone was seen at least ten times. The chain couples TRBV4-1 to TRBJ1-2, with D unresolved. V was cut by 1 base and J by 1 base, with 10 bases left in between. There are 15 residues in the CDR3. CDR1 and CDR2 (germline): MGHRA, YSYEKL. CDR3 nucleotide sequence: TGCGCCAGCAGCCAAGGTGGCATCGATAACTATGGCTACACCTTC. Encoded protein: CASSQGGIDNYGYTF.

The rearrangement joins TRBV12-5 to TRBJ2-2; D not resolved. The ends were cut back, 3 bases at V and 1 base at J, with 9 bases in the middle. The V gene's germline CDR1 is LGHNT and CDR2 FRNRAP. The CDR3 is 15 amino acids. The CDR3 loop is CASGFTLGNTGELFF. CDR3 in DNA: TGTGCTAGTGGTTTTACTCTAGGGAACACCGGGGAGCTGTTTTTT. Full variable domain (rest looked up from reference TRBV12-5 and TRBJ2-2): DARVTQTPRHKVTEMGQEVTMRCQPILGHNTVFWYRQTMMQGLELLAYFRNRAPLDDSGMPKDRFSAEMPDATLATLKIQPSEPRDSAVYFCASGFTLGNTGELFFGEGSRLTVL.

The chain recombines TRBV24-1 with TRBJ2-7; D is possibly TRBD2 (5 bases). Germline V lookup: CDR1 KGHDR, CDR2 SFDVKD. This CDR3 spans 18 amino acids. V lost 8 bases and J lost 3, with 28 bases in between. This CDR3 reads CATIGRSPWTLIHYEQYF. The CDR3 bases are TGTGCCACCATAGGAAGGTCACCCTGGACTTTAATACACTACGAGCAGTACTTC.